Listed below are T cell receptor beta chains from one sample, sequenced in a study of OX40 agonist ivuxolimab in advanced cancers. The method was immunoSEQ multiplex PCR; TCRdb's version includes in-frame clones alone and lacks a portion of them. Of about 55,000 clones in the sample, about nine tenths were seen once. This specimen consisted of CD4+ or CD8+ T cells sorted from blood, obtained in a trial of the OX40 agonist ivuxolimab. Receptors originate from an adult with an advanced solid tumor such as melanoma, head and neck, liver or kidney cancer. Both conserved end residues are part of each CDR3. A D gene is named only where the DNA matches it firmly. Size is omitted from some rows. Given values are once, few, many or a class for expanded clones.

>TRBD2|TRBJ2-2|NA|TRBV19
CASKTSGDTGELFF
TGTGCCAGTAAAACTAGCGGGGACACCGGGGAGCTGTTTTTT
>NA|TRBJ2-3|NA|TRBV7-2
CASSFGGASTDTQYF
TGTGCCAGCAGCTTCGGCGGGGCAAGCACAGATACGCAGTATTTT
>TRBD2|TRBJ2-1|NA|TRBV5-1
CASSLFPSGNEQFF
TGCGCCAGCAGCTTGTTCCCTAGCGGGAATGAGCAGTTCTTC
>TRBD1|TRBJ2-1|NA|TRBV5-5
CASPGQGAYNEQFF
TGTGCCAGCCCCGGACAGGGGGCTTACAATGAGCAGTTCTTC
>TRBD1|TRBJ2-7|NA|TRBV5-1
CASSSEGGASYEQYF
TGCGCCAGCAGCTCCGAAGGGGGCGCCTCCTACGAGCAGTACTTC
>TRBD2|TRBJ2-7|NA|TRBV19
CASSTQRGTSAEQYF
TGTGCCAGTAGTACCCAAAGGGGGACTAGCGCCGAGCAGTACTTC
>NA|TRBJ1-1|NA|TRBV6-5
CASSYVRAPRTEAFF
TGTGCCAGCAGTTACGTCAGGGCCCCACGTACTGAAGCTTTCTTT
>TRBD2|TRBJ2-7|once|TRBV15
CATTHGAGGKYEQYF
TGTGCCACCACCCACGGAGCGGGAGGGAAATACGAGCAGTACTTC
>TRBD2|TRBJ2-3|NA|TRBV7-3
CASSDSGRAEDTQYF
TGTGCCAGCAGCGACAGCGGGAGGGCCGAAGATACGCAGTATTTT
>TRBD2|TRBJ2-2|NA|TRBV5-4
CASSGLAGGGTGELFF
TGTGCCAGCAGCGGGCTAGCGGGAGGCGGAACCGGGGAGCTGTTTTTT
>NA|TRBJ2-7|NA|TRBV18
CASSPYGFAEQYF
TGTGCCAGCTCACCATACGGCTTCGCCGAGCAGTACTTC
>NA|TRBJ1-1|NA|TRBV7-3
CASSVRDNTEAFF
TGTGCCAGCAGCGTAAGGGACAACACTGAAGCTTTCTTT
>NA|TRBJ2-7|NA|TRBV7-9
CASSLSYEQYF
TGTGCCAGCAGCTTAAGCTACGAGCAGTACTTC
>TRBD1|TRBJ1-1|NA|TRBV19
CASGDRVAFF
TGTGCCAGCGGAGACAGGGTTGCTTTCTTT
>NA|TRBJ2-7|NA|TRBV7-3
CASSLGGHEQYF
TGTGCCAGCAGCTTAGGGGGCCACGAGCAGTACTTC
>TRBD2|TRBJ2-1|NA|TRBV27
CASIPGGLAGGSPQEQFF
TGTGCCAGCATCCCAGGGGGGCTAGCGGGAGGCTCCCCCCAGGAGCAGTTCTTC
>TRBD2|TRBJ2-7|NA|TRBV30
CAWETSGRRNF
TGTGCCTGGGAGACTAGCGGGAGAAGGAACTTC
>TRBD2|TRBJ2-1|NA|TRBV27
CASSFLAGASYNEQFF
TGTGCCAGCAGTTTCCTAGCGGGAGCCTCCTACAATGAGCAGTTCTTC
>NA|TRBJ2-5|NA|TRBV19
CASSTGQGGLKTQYF
TGTGCCAGTAGTACGGGACAAGGGGGGCTGAAGACCCAGTACTTC
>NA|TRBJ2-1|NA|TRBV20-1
CSAPNGNEQFF
TGCAGTGCCCCGAACGGGAATGAGCAGTTCTTC
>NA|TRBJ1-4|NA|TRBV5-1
CASSAGGLEELFF
TGCGCCAGCAGCGCCGGCGGGCTCGAAGAACTGTTTTTT
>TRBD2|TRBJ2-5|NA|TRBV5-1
CASARGAGGRGQETQYF
TGCGCCTCCGCACGAGGGGCGGGAGGGCGGGGTCAAGAGACCCAGTACTTC
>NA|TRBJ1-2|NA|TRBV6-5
CASSYSGQPNYGYTF
TGTGCCAGCAGTTACAGTGGACAGCCTAACTATGGCTACACCTTC
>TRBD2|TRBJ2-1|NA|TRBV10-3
CAISAVAAEVRAGINEQFF
TGTGCCATCAGTGCCGTGGCGGCAGAAGTTCGAGCGGGGATCAATGAGCAGTTCTTC
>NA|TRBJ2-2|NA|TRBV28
CASSLLRGNTGELFF
TGTGCCAGCAGTTTGCTGCGGGGCAACACCGGGGAGCTGTTTTTT
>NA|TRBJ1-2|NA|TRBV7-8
CASSLKPTDLAEGYTF
TGTGCCAGCAGCTTAAAGCCCACGGACCTGGCTGAAGGCTACACCTTC
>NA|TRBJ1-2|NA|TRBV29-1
CSVSSMEGVLGGYTF
TGCAGCGTTTCCTCGATGGAAGGGGTTCTTGGTGGCTACACCTTC
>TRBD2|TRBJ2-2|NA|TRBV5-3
CARSLGTSGSAGELFF
TGTGCCAGAAGCCTCGGGACTAGCGGGAGTGCCGGGGAGCTGTTTTTT
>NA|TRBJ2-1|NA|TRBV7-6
CASSLGSYNEQFF
TGTGCCAGCAGCTTGGGGAGTTACAATGAGCAGTTCTTC
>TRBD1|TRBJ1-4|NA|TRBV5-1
CASSLAGQGAREKLFF
TGCGCCAGCAGCTTGGCTGGACAGGGGGCGAGGGAAAAACTGTTTTTT
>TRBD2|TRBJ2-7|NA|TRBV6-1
CASTRTSGAYEQYF
TGTGCCAGCACCCGGACTAGCGGAGCCTACGAGCAGTACTTC
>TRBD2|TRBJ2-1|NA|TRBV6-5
CASSPGSGIYNEQFF
TGTGCCAGCAGCCCCGGTAGCGGGATTTACAATGAGCAGTTCTTC